The 17 T cell receptor beta chains in this list originate from one sample, sequenced in a study of T cell changes during pregnancy in multiple sclerosis (dated by TCRdb to between 2017 and 2020). Library preparation was by the immunoSEQ multiplex PCR assay. This is the immuneACCESS table as TCRdb keeps it, with only in-frame sequences that have V and J called. A part of the clones is gone; compared with another copy, unresolved V genes explain less than half, and the rest is unexplained. For this sample the table gives 75,000 to 80,000 clones, of which 80% to 95% were detected only once. Clones ranked in the top ten supply 0.65% to 0.95% of the sample. The source material was peripheral blood, sampled in the second trimester of pregnancy. These receptors were obtained from a female donor in good health, enrolled as a control in a pregnancy study.

The rearrangement joins TRBV19 to TRBJ2-7; 8 nucleotides match TRBD2. Trimming at V came to 5 bases and at J to 0 bases, leaving 6 bases not matched to a gene. CDR3 size: 15 residues. Germline CDR1 LNHDA, CDR2 SQIVND (reference sequence). CDR3 in DNA: TGTGCCAGTAGTCTAAGCGGGGGCAACTCCTACGAGCAGTACTTC. It translates to CASSLSGGNSYEQYF.

The chain recombines TRBV5-1 with TRBJ1-2, with D perhaps matching TRBD1 (6 bases). This CDR3 is 15 amino acids long. Germline lookup yields CDR1 SGHRS and CDR2 YFSETQ. The V end lost 0 bases, the J end lost 4 bases, and 13 bases lay between the germline ends. The CDR3 loop is CASSLATGGGYGYTF. CDR3 DNA sequence: TGCGCCAGCAGCTTGGCGACAGGAGGCGGCTATGGCTACACCTTC. The whole variable domain, filled in from reference TRBV5-1 and TRBJ1-2, reads KAGVTQTPRYLIKTRGQQVTLSCSPISGHRSVSWYQQTPGQGLQFLFEYFSETQRNKGNFPGRFSGRQFSNSRSEMNVSTLELGDSALYLCASSLATGGGYGYTFGSGTRLTVV.

The chain joins TRBV5-6 to TRBJ1-2; D is unclear. CDR1 is SGHDT, CDR2 YYEEEE, per germline. Trimming shortened V by 1 base and J by 8 bases, and 12 bases separated the two germline ends. There are 13 residues in the CDR3. The CDR3 protein is CASSLKLGSGYTF. As DNA, the CDR3 is TGTGCCAGCAGCTTGAAGCTGGGCAGCGGCTACACCTTC.

V is TRBV18 and J is TRBJ1-4; D might be TRBD1 (5 bases). V was cut by 3 bases and J by 4 bases, with 6 bases left in between. Looked up from germline, CDR1 is KGHSH and CDR2 is LQKENI. The CDR3 has 13 residues. CDR3 in DNA: TGTGCCAGCTCACCGACAGATAATGAAAAACTGTTTTTT. Its protein is CASSPTDNEKLFF.

The chain has TRBV9 and TRBJ2-7, with 10 bases that match TRBD2. The ends lost 2 bases at V and 6 bases at J; junction bases unmatched: 5. The CDR3 extends over 14 amino acids. Germline V gives CDR1 SGDLS, CDR2 YYNGEE. CDR3 region: CASSVSGGGVEQYF. In DNA form, the CDR3 reads TGTGCCAGCAGCGTGAGCGGGGGGGGTGTCGAGCAGTACTTC.

The chain recombines TRBV29-1 with TRBJ2-1, with TRBD2 as a possible D gene (6 bases). The CDR3 totals 13 residues. The ends were cut back, 5 bases at V and 8 bases at J, with 16 bases in the middle. Per germline, CDR1 SQVTM and CDR2 ANQGSEA. The CDR3 DNA reads as TGCAGCGTTTATTGGACTACCGAAGATGAGCAGTTCTTC. Protein sequence: CSVYWTTEDEQFF.

The CDR3 reads CASSDSRGGYNEQFF. The DNA for the CDR3 is TGTGCCAGCAGTGACTCCCGGGGGGGTTACAATGAGCAGTTCTTC. This chain joins TRBV6-4 and TRBJ2-1; TRBD2 agrees at 8 bases. CDR3 length: 15 amino acids. Germline V lookup: CDR1 MRHNA, CDR2 SNTAGT. V lost 0 bases to trimming and J lost 4 bases; unmatched junction nucleotides: 2.

The chain recombines TRBV9 with TRBJ2-1; TRBD2 aligns across 9 bases. J lost 5 bases, V lost 5 bases, and 5 bases had no gene match. Per the germline V gene, CDR1 is SGDLS and CDR2 is YYNGEE. The CDR3 sequence is 14 residues long. CDR3 sequence reads: CASRRGLANNEQFF. Here the CDR3 DNA reads TGTGCCAGCAGAAGAGGACTAGCGAACAATGAGCAGTTCTTC. The whole variable domain, remainder taken from reference TRBV9 and TRBJ2-1, is DSGVTQTPKHLITATGQRVTLRCSPRSGDLSVYWYQQSLDQGLQFLIQYYNGEERAKGNILERFSAQQFPDLHSELNLSSLELGDSALYFCASRRGLANNEQFFGPGTRLTVL.

The J gene is TRBJ2-5, the V gene TRBV10-3; 7 bases fit TRBD1. The junction had 8 bases not matched to a gene; V was cut back by 3 bases and J by 1 base. Germline CDR1 is ENHRY and CDR2 is SYGVKD. The length of the CDR3 is 16 residues. The CDR3: CAISDPDRSLQETQYF. CDR3 bases: TGTGCCATCAGTGATCCGGACAGGAGCCTCCAAGAGACCCAGTACTTC.

This clone was counted once. The J gene is TRBJ1-2, the V gene TRBV11-2, with D perhaps matching TRBD1 (6 bases). The germline CDR1 and CDR2 sequences are SGHAT and FQNNGV. The CDR3 contains 13 residues. The V and J ends lost 5 bases and 8 bases respectively, with 15 bases between them. The CDR3 loop is CASSRLRDRGYTF. The CDR3 bases are TGTGCCAGCAGCCGGCTGAGAGACAGGGGCTACACCTTC.

The chain links TRBV5-1 to TRBJ2-7, with unresolved D. The germline gives CDR1 SGHRS, CDR2 YFSETQ. Trimming cost V 0 bases and J 4 bases, with 11 bases left between them. The CDR3 loop spans 14 amino acids. CDR3 DNA: TGCGCCAGCAGCTTGGTGAGGCGGTCTTACGAGCAGTACTTC. Its translation: CASSLVRRSYEQYF.

The rearrangement joins TRBV10-3 to TRBJ1-6, with 9 positions matching TRBD1. CDR1 is ENHRY, CDR2 SYGVKD, per germline. The CDR3 runs to 15 residues. Trimming removed 0 bases from V and 7 bases from J; junction bases left unmatched: 1. CDR3 in amino acids: CAISESGTGNSPLHF. CDR3 sequence (DNA): TGTGCCATCAGTGAGTCGGGGACAGGGAATTCACCCCTCCACTTT.

This chain uses TRBV19 with TRBJ1-1, with D uncertain. Looked up from germline, CDR1 is LNHDA and CDR2 is SQIVND (reference sequence). The CDR3 contains 14 residues. Trimming took off 5 bases at V and 4 bases at J, with 14 bases between the two ends. The CDR3 here is CASSSGSEGTEAFF. CDR3 in DNA: TGTGCCAGTAGTTCCGGAAGCGAGGGCACTGAAGCTTTCTTT.

The V and J genes are TRBV11-1 and TRBJ1-2, with 9 bases that match TRBD1. The CDR3 contains 14 residues. J gave up 5 bases and V 8 bases, and 9 bases lay outside the gene matches. Germline lookup yields CDR1 SGHAT and CDR2 FQDESV (reference sequence). The CDR3 DNA sequence: TGTGCCAGCTCCCCCCCCGGACAGGGGTATGGCTACACCTTC. This encodes CASSPPGQGYGYTF.

The chain carries TRBV21-1 and TRBJ1-2; the tabulated D call, TRBD1, remains unverified against the DNA. TRBV21-1 is given as a pseudogene. CDR3 length: 12 amino acids. CDR3 sequence: CASSTTSYGYTF. Written as DNA, the CDR3 is TGTGCCAGCAGCACCACAAGTTATGGCTACACCTTC.

The chain links TRBV9 to TRBJ1-1; possibly TRBD1 for D (6 bases). The length of the CDR3 is 13 residues. CDR1 and CDR2 (germline): SGDLS, YYNGEE. Trimming removed 3 bases from V and 1 base from J, with 7 bases in between. CDR3 nucleotide sequence: TGTGCCAGCAGCGCGACAGGGAACACTGAAGCTTTCTTT. This codes for CASSATGNTEAFF.

The chain has TRBV4-3 and TRBJ1-5, with D maybe TRBD1 (5 bases). The CDR3 is 16 residues long. V was pared by 0 bases and J by 0 bases, with 9 bases between. CDR1 LGHNA and CDR2 YSLEER come from the germline V gene. The CDR3 coding sequence is TGCGCCAGCAGCCAAGACTTGACAGCTAGCAATCAGCCCCAGCATTTT. As protein: CASSQDLTASNQPQHF.